This T cell receptor beta chain was identified during a study of regulatory T cells in long-lasting Graves disease (dated by TCRdb to the early 2020s). Turning to the overall study: Antithyroid drugs had been taken for less than 3 months by newly diagnosed Graves' disease patients. This study used TCR sequencing and RNA sequencing of peripheral blood to compare persistent Graves' disease patients against newly diagnosed Graves' disease patients. The study was conducted in China and was registered as a clinical trial. A total of about 35 samples underwent TCR sequencing: around 13 from persistent and 20 from newly diagnosed Graves' disease patients. Results the study describes overall, beyond this receptor: The authors noted that the small sample size was a limitation that may lower accuracy. More public clonotypes were shared among persistent patients (around 3,000) than among newly diagnosed patients (more than 950). Only the TCR beta chain was sequenced and analyzed. Persistent Graves' disease patients showed lower TCR Shannon entropy and fewer highly expanded clones than newly diagnosed patients, suggesting clonal expansion. TRBV28, TRBJ1-2 and TRBJ2-5 were preferentially used in persistent disease, while TRBV20-1 and TRBJ2-1 were favored in newly diagnosed disease. The study examined only peripheral blood because the primary lesion, thyroid tissue, could not be accessed.

Libraries were built with multiplex PCR. Sequenced using an Illumina HiSeq 4000. TCR beta libraries were built with iRepertoire HTBI primers and Arm-PCR amplification of CDR3 regions. Before sequencing, the PCR products underwent gel purification. In the original analysis: Gene usage analysis of CDR3 amino acid clonotypes relied on the approximately 60 TRBV and 15 or so TRBJ segments identified across samples. COPE and FqMerger were used to merge the filtered high-quality paired reads into contigs. BLAST was used to align contigs to IMGT TRBV, TRBD and TRBJ reference genes, with CDR3 defined following IMGT. Clonotypes above 0.1% frequency were classified as highly expanded clones. Shannon entropy served as the measure of repertoire diversity, while the Gini coefficient captured V-J evenness. Clonotypes shared by more than one individual were considered public. TCRdb ran its own pipeline on the public reads, namely fastp trimming at Q25 and MiXCR clone calling, and kept in-frame beta chains. Identical CDR3 protein sequences are pooled into one entry, listed with their most common genes and DNA. Here the V and J calls rest on TCRdb's processing, not on the authors' analysis. The sample includes 450,000 to 700,000 distinct CDR3 sequences, with roughly 14% observed a single time. The ten top clones hold 8.5% to 10% of the sample.

The time point label here, explained by the study, means: newly diagnosed GD, antithyroid drugs for less than 3 months. For both TCR sequencing and RNA sequencing, RNA was extracted from PBMCs in TRIzol. Graves' disease was diagnosed according to American Thyroid Association guidelines. Patients for the study were recruited at an endocrinology department in Xi'an, China. Each patient gave about 10 milliliters of peripheral blood, collected in an EDTA anticoagulant tube. Ficoll Paque Plus density gradient separation was used to isolate PBMCs, and no additional T cell sorting was done. An Agilent 2100 Bioanalyzer and agarose gel were used to check RNA quality, and a NanoDrop 2000 was used to measure RNA concentration. This clonotype has just a few counts. Its antigen is unknown. No base qualities exist here, and no much larger clone lies one base off it. At the junction V is shortened by 3 bases and J by 6 bases, with 12 bases in between. The CDR3 covers 14 residues, taking in both the cysteine and the phenylalanine. The sequence is cut down to CDR3 DNA, 42 bases in frame from base 1. CDR1 and CDR2 (LNHDA, SQIVND) derive from the germline V gene (reference sequence).

The data also belong to a second study, concerning T cells in Graves' hyperthyroidism and ophthalmopathy. As noted in the second study: Graves' hyperthyroidism was defined as stable when no progression to ophthalmopathy occurred over 18 months of follow-up. Hyperthyroidism patients were newly diagnosed, with disease duration under 2 months, and aged 18 to 65 years. The study excluded patients with uncontrolled infections, other autoimmune diseases, pregnancy or lactation. Diagnoses were based on clinical symptoms, serum thyroxine and TRAb, thyroid ultrasound and orbital computed tomography. The TCR CDR3 was subjected to a first round of RT-PCR using the HTBI primer set and the Qiagen OneStep RT-PCR kit. Most expanded thyroid clonotypes (frequency above 0.001) were also detected in blood, a finding suggesting that blood repertoires may reflect thyroid immune responses. A model built on a 13 V-J signature distinguished ophthalmopathy from stable hyperthyroidism, reaching roughly 88% sensitivity and approximately 83% specificity in cross-validation and 80%/75% in testing. In validation, progression to ophthalmopathy was predicted by the model with 70.59% sensitivity and nearly 75% specificity, a median of approximately 7.1 months before onset. A discovery cohort of 95 to 100 patients, roughly 43 with Graves' ophthalmopathy and roughly 59 with stable Graves' hyperthyroidism, was used to find distinguishing TCR V-J signatures. Prospective prediction of ophthalmopathy was tested in an independent validation cohort of 18 to 20 hyperthyroidism patients and 17 patients who later progressed to ophthalmopathy. For training and testing, the 100 or so patients in the discovery cohort were randomly divided in a 7:3 ratio. In addition, the study compared T-cell repertoires in thyroid tissue and in blood from over 5 Graves' hyperthyroidism patients. Once sampling was done, hyperthyroidism patients were given methimazole at a starting dose of 30 mg daily, whereas ophthalmopathy patients were given high-dose intravenous methylprednisolone. A second multiplex PCR round built the libraries, followed by size selection and purification. The libraries were sequenced on an Illumina HiSeq2000 using paired-end 100 bp reads. SOAPnuke was used to process the raw data, removing reads that contained adapters or uncalled bases, had a mean Phred below 15, or lacked an exact match to the constant primer or identifier. COPE v1.2.5 was used to merge high-quality paired reads, and clonotypes were defined as unique nucleotide sequences. MiTCR v1.1 was used to align the clonotypes against IMGT TRBV, TRBD and TRBJ reference segments. Only V-J combinations with frequency above 0.0001, covering 99% to 99.2% of repertoires, were analysed. The TCS score was defined as the ratio of F50 (clonal expansion) to E x V (chaos), calculated using BLOSUM62-based TCRdist between CDR3 peptides within each V-J. Welch's t-statistics and random forest reduced roughly 540 V-J features to 10 to 15, which were used in a naive Bayes classifier (R e1071). No statistical method was used to fix the sample size in advance, and group allocation was not hidden from the investigators. The paper describes TCR Vbeta CDR3 sequencing of 120 to 150 peripheral blood samples, made up of about 40 ophthalmopathy patients, roughly 75 hyperthyroidism patients and about 17 progressor patients.

The chain uses TRBV19 and TRBJ1-5; TRBD1 might be the D gene, on 5 matching bases. The sample in question was peripheral blood mononuclear cells (PBMCs), obtained at new diagnosis, from a patient treated with antithyroid drugs. This TCR derives from a man aged 25-45 years with Graves disease. Donor details come from another sample of the same person, matched by shared clones. The sequence in DNA is TGTGCCAGTAGTATGGGCGGGAGGGGTCAGCCCCAGCATTTT. The resulting protein is CASSMGGRGQPQHF.